Below, one T cell receptor beta chain is given with its context. In the authors' methods: Amplifying reference gene primers gave estimates of nucleated cell counts. Produced via immunoSEQ multiplex PCR; TCRdb's table is partial and in-frame only. That table furnishes V, J and clone size, whereas the DNA furnished D and trimming. Of approximately 97,000 clones listed, 90% are singletons. The sample is drawn from a study of blood T cell repertoires in COVID-19. Study as a whole: Samples taken during acute and convalescent COVID-19 were collected in the United States, Italy and Spain. In each case, the material was cDNA or gDNA derived from T cells, B-cell-depleted T cells, or PBMCs.

The CDR3 sequence is 13 residues long. The germline V gene has CDR1 LGHDT and CDR2 YNNKEL (reference sequence). Trimming removed 4 bases at V and 6 bases at J, with 12 bases between. Sequenced input: peripheral blood. V gene TRBV3-1 (or the pseudogene TRBV3-2) combines with J gene TRBJ1-2; D is undetermined. This sequence was found in a man in his sixties with acute or convalescent COVID-19. The CDR3 DNA reads as TGTGCCAGCAGCCCTAAAGGAGTTGATGGCTACACCTTC. Translation gives CASSPKGVDGYTF.